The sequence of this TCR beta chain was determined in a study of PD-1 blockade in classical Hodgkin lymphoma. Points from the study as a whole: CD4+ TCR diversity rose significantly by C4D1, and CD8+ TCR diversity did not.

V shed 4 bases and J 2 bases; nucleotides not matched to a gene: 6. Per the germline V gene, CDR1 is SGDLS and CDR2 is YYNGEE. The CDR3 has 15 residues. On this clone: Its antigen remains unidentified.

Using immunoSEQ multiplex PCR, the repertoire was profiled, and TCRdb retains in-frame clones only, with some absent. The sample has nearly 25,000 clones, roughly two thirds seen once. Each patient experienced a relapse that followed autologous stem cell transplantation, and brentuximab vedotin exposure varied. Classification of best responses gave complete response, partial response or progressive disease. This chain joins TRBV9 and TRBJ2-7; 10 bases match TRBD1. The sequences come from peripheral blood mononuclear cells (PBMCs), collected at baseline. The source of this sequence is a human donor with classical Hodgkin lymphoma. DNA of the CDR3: TGTGCCAGCAGCCCCCAGGGACAGGGGACCTACGAGCAGTACTTC. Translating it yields CASSPQGQGTYEQYF.